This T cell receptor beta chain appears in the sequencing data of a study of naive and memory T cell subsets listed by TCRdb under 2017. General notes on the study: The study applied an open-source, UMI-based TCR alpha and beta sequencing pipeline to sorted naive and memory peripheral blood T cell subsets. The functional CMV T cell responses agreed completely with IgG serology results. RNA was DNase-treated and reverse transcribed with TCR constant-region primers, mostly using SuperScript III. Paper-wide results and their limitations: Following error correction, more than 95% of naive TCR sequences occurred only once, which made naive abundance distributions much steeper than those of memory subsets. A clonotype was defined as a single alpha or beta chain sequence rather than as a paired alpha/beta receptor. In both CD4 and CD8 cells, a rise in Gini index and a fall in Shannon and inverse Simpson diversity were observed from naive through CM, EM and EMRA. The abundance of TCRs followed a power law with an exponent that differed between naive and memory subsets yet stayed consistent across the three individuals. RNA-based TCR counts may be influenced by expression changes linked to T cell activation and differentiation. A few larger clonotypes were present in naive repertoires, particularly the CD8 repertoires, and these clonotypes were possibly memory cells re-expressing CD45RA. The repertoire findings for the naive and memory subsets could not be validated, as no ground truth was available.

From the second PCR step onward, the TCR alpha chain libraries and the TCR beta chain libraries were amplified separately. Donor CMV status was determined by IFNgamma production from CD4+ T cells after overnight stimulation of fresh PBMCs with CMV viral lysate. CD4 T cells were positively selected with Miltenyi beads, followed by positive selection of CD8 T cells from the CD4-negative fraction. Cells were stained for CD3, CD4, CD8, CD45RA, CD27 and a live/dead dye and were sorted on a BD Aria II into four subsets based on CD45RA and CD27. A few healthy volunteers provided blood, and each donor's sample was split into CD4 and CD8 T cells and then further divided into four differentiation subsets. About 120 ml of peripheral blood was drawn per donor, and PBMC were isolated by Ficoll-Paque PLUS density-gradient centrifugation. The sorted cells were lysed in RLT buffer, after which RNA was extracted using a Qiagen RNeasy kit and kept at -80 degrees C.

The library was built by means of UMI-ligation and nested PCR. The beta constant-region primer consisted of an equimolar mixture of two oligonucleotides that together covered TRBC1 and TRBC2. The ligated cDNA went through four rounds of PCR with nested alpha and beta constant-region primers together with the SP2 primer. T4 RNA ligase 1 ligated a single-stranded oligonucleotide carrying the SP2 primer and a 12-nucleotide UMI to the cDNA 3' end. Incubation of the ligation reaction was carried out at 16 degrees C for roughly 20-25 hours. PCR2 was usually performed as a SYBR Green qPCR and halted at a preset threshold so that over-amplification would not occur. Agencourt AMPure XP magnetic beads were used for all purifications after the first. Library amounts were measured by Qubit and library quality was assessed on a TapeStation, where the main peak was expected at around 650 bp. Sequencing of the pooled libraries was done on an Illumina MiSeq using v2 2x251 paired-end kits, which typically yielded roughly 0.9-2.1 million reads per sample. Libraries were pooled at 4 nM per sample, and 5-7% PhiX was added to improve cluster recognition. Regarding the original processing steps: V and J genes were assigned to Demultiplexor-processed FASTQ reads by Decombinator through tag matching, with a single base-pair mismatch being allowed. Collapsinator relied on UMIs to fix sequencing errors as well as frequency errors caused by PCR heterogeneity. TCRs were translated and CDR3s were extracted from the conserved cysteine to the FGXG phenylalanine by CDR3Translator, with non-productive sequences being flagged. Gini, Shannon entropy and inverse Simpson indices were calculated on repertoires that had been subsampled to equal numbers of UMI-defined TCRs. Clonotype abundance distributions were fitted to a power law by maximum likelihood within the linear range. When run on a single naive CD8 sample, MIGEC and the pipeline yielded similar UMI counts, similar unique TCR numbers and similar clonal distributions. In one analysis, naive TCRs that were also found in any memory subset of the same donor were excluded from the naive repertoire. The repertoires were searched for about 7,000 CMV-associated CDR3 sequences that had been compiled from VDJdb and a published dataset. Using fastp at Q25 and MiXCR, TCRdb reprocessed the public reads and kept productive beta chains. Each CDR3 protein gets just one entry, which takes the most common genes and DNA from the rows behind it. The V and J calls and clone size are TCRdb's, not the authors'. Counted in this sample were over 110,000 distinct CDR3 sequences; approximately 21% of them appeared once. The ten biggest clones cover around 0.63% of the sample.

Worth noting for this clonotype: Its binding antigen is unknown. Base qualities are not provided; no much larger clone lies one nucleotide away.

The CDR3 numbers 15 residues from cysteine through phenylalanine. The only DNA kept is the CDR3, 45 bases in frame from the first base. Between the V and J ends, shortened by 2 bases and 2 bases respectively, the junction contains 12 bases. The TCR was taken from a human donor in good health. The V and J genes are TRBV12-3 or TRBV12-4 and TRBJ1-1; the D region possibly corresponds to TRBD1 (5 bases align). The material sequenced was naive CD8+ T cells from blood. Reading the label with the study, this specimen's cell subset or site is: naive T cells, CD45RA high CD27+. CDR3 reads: CASSLWGGANTEAFF. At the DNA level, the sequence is TGTGCCAGCAGTTTATGGGGCGGGGCTAACACTGAAGCTTTCTTT.